Below are 21 T cell receptor beta chains sequenced from a single sample in a study of blood T cell repertoires in COVID-19. Repertoires were generated with immunoSEQ multiplex PCR, while TCRdb's copy carries only in-frame clones and drops some. The sample shows some 97,000 clones, approximately 91% of them seen only once. The sequencing sample was made of peripheral blood. Source of these receptors: a man aged 55 to 70 with acute or convalescent COVID-19.

The rearrangement uses TRBV28 and TRBJ2-3; TRBD2 agrees at 12 bases. After removal of 6 bases from V and 2 bases from J, the junction contained 6 bases not matched to a gene. Germline CDR1 MDHEN, CDR2 SYDVKM. This CDR3 spans 16 amino acids. The CDR3 sequence: CASSLGLAGSTDTQYF. The CDR3 DNA reads TGTGCCAGCAGCCTGGGACTAGCGGGTTCCACAGATACGCAGTATTTT.

This rearrangement joins TRBV5-1 to TRBJ1-1, with D uncertain. V was clipped by 1 base and J by 3 bases, with 13 bases between them. In germline, CDR1 is SGHRS, CDR2 YFSETQ. The CDR3 covers 15 residues. In DNA, the CDR3 is TGCGCCAGCAGCTTGTCCGGGAATTGGGACACTGAAGCTTTCTTT. Residues: CASSLSGNWDTEAFF.

V gene TRBV7-6 combines with J gene TRBJ2-7, with 8 nucleotides matching TRBD1. J was trimmed by 2 bases and V by 6 bases; bases with no gene match: 9. The CDR3 contains 15 residues. The germline V gene has CDR1 SGHVS and CDR2 FNYEAQ. As DNA, the CDR3 is TGTGCCAGCAGGGGAGATCCACAGGGGGCCTACGAGCAGTACGTC. Amino acids: CASRGDPQGAYEQYV.

The genes are TRBV5-4 and TRBJ1-1, with D possibly TRBD1 on 6 matching bases. Germline V gene data show CDR1 as SGHNT and CDR2 as YYREEE (reference sequence). This CDR3 is built from 15 residues. V was shortened by 0 bases and J by 1 base, with 10 bases between the two germline ends. CDR3 loop: CASSLVGQRNTEAFF. The CDR3 bases are TGTGCCAGCAGCTTGGTGGGACAACGGAACACTGAAGCTTTCTTT.

V gene TRBV19 combines with J gene TRBJ1-5; possible D gene TRBD1, 5 bases. Trimming stripped 7 bases from V and 4 bases from J, with 14 bases between. The CDR3 totals 14 residues. Germline CDR1 is LNHDA and CDR2 is SQIVND (reference sequence). The CDR3: CASKSPQGNQPQHF. CDR3 nucleotide sequence: TGTGCCAGTAAATCCCCCCAGGGAAATCAGCCCCAGCATTTT.

CDR3 amino acids: CASSPRLGTDESPLHF. CDR3 coding DNA: TGTGCCAGCTCACCACGATTAGGGACAGACGAATCACCCCTCCACTTT. V is TRBV18 and J is TRBJ1-6, with 7 nucleotides matching TRBD1. Germline CDR1 and CDR2: KGHSH and LQKENI. The CDR3 length is 16 residues. V shed 1 base and J 10 bases; nucleotides not matched to a gene: 10.

The chain couples TRBV18 to TRBJ2-5; 7 nucleotides agree with TRBD1. Trimming removed 3 bases from V and 0 bases from J; junction bases left unmatched: 4. From germline, CDR1 is KGHSH and CDR2 LQKENI. The CDR3 has 15 amino acids. CDR3 bases: TGTGCCAGCTCACCGACCAGGGGGAACCAAGAGACCCAGTACTTC. Residues: CASSPTRGNQETQYF.

This clone was seen a few times. The CDR3 reads CASTVRGRDQPQHF. The CDR3 DNA reads TGTGCCAGTACCGTCAGGGGAAGGGATCAGCCCCAGCATTTT. The rearrangement links TRBV19 to TRBJ1-5, with a tentative D call TRBD1 (6 bases). CDR1 LNHDA and CDR2 SQIVND come from the germline V gene (reference sequence). Trimming removed 7 bases at V and 5 bases at J, with 15 bases between. The CDR3 consists of 14 residues.

The CDR3 region is CASQSPGQPNEKLFF. CDR3 nucleotide sequence: TGTGCCAGTCAAAGCCCCGGACAGCCTAATGAAAAACTGTTTTTT. The chain has TRBV19 and TRBJ1-4; perhaps TRBD1 as D (6 bases). Trimming took off 8 bases at V and 3 bases at J, with 16 bases between the two ends. Per the germline V gene, CDR1 is LNHDA and CDR2 is SQIVND (reference sequence). The CDR3 length is 15 residues.

The rearrangement uses TRBV6-5 and TRBJ1-2, with D unclear. Germline-derived CDR1 and CDR2 are MNHEY and SVGAGI. The V gene lost 6 bases and the J gene lost 7 bases, with 15 bases spanning the gap. This CDR3 region has 13 residues. The CDR3 coding sequence is TGTGCCAGCAGCTCTACCCCCTACGGTGGCTACACCTTC. The encoded protein is CASSSTPYGGYTF.

The chain is built from TRBV19 and TRBJ1-2; 8 nucleotides match TRBD1. J gave up 7 bases and V 6 bases, and 22 bases lay outside the gene matches. The CDR3 covers 18 residues. Germline CDR1 reads LNHDA; CDR2 reads SQIVND (reference sequence). The chain's CDR3 is CASSLPRQGRSSRIGYTF. The CDR3 coding sequence is TGTGCCAGTAGCCTTCCCCGACAGGGGAGGAGTAGCAGGATTGGCTACACCTTC.

This clone appeared once. This sequence joins TRBV6-6 and TRBJ1-5; 9 positions match TRBD1. With 6 bases clipped from V and 4 bases from J, the junction kept 4 bases outside the gene matches. The germline V gene encodes CDR1 MNHNY and CDR2 SVGAGI (reference sequence). This CDR3 comprises 14 residues. The chain's CDR3 is CASRATGGNQPQHF. The CDR3 DNA is TGTGCCAGCAGAGCGACAGGGGGAAATCAGCCCCAGCATTTT.

The chain joins TRBV28 to TRBJ1-2, with TRBD1 matching 8 bases. Germline lookup yields CDR1 MDHEN and CDR2 SYDVKM. This CDR3 region has 13 residues. Trimming cost V 6 bases and J 4 bases; bases outside gene matches: 4. CDR3 sequence: CASRPGGFYGYTF. The DNA for the CDR3 is TGTGCCAGCAGGCCAGGGGGCTTCTATGGCTACACCTTC.

J is TRBJ2-7 and V is TRBV28; 7 bases fit TRBD2. Germline CDR1 MDHEN, CDR2 SYDVKM. The trim removed 10 bases at V and 5 bases at J, leaving 17 bases unmatched. The CDR3 runs 15 residues. CDR3 protein: CATSTGGGSFHEQYV. In DNA form, the CDR3 reads TGTGCCACCTCGACGGGCGGCGGGAGTTTCCACGAGCAGTACGTC.

This chain uses TRBV27 with TRBJ2-2, with 7 bases aligning to TRBD2. With V trimmed by 6 bases and J by 5 bases, 12 bases remained unmatched. In germline, CDR1 is MNHEY, CDR2 SMNVEV (reference sequence). This CDR3 region has 16 residues. CDR3 sequence (DNA): TGTGCCAGCAGCCCGAAAAGCGGGATGGGGACCGGGGAGCTGTTTTTT. Translated: CASSPKSGMGTGELFF.

This chain joins TRBV7-9 and TRBJ2-7; 11 bases match TRBD2. Germline V gene lookup returns CDR1 SEHNR and CDR2 FQNEAQ (reference sequence). After removal of 5 bases from V and 13 bases from J, the junction contained 13 bases not matched to a gene. The CDR3 runs 14 residues. This chain's CDR3 is CASSKHVTSGSRYV. The CDR3 DNA reads TGTGCCAGCAGCAAACACGTTACTAGCGGGAGTAGATACGTC.

The chain recombines TRBV3-1 (or the pseudogene TRBV3-2) with TRBJ2-5; 8 bases agree with TRBD1. V lost 8 bases and J lost 5; bases outside the gene matches: 7. This CDR3 is built from 13 residues. The germline V gene has CDR1 LGHDT and CDR2 YNNKEL (reference sequence). CDR3 residues: CASAGQGGETQYF. CDR3 nucleotide sequence: TGTGCCAGCGCCGGACAGGGCGGCGAGACCCAGTACTTC.

This rearrangement joins TRBV19 to TRBJ2-7; possible D gene TRBD2, 7 bases. The CDR3 is 13 residues long. CDR1 is LNHDA, CDR2 SQIVND, per germline (reference sequence). V dropped 4 bases and J dropped 3 bases, with 10 bases sitting between them. CDR3: CASSRGGDYEQYV. In nucleotides, the CDR3 is TGTGCCAGTAGTAGAGGGGGGGACTACGAGCAGTACGTC.

V gene TRBV28 combines with J gene TRBJ1-2; D might be TRBD1 (5 bases). V dropped 3 bases and J dropped 6 bases, with 20 bases sitting between them. CDR1 is MDHEN and CDR2 is SYDVKM in the germline V gene. CDR3 length equals 16 residues. CDR3 loop: CASSFSQGGLGDGYTF. For the CDR3, the DNA is TGTGCCAGCAGTTTTAGTCAGGGAGGGCTAGGGGATGGCTACACCTTC.

The genes are TRBV28 and TRBJ2-1, with TRBD2 identical over 9 bases. Germline loops: CDR1 MDHEN, CDR2 SYDVKM. The CDR3 is 19 residues long. Trimming took 6 bases from V and 3 from J; bases not matched to a gene: 18. The CDR3 here is CASSSGLSGRWGSYNEQFF. For the CDR3, the DNA is TGTGCCAGCAGCTCGGGCCTTAGCGGGAGATGGGGTAGCTACAATGAGCAGTTCTTC. Full variable domain (rest looked up from reference TRBV28 and TRBJ2-1): DVKVTQSSRYLVKRTGEKVFLECVQDMDHENMFWYRQDPGLGLRLIYFSYDVKMKEKGDIPEGYSVSREKKERFSLILESASTNQTSMYLCASSSGLSGRWGSYNEQFFGPGTRLTVL.

The V and J genes are TRBV10-3 and TRBJ2-1, with 12 positions matching TRBD2. The CDR3 extends over 16 amino acids. With 3 bases clipped from V and 7 bases from J, the junction kept 7 bases outside the gene matches. Germline lookup yields CDR1 ENHRY and CDR2 SYGVKD. The CDR3 sequence: CAISEGLAGRRNEQFF. Written as DNA, the CDR3 is TGTGCCATCAGTGAAGGACTAGCGGGGCGCCGAAATGAGCAGTTCTTC.